This T cell receptor (beta chain) emerged from a study of CD8 T cells in Susac syndrome (dated by TCRdb to about 2019). Looking at the study overall: Whether CD8+ T cell activation and differentiation in Susac syndrome was antigen driven was tested using repertoire sequencing. The clonality of the CD8+ T cell repertoire was compared across approximately 12 healthy donors, roughly 14 Susac syndrome patients and around 15 multiple sclerosis patients. What the work shows at the level of the full study, not this receptor alone: The number of individuals in the TCR sequencing and HLA analysis was recognized as being relatively small.

V is pruned by 2 bases and J by 2 bases, leaving 8 bases of the junction without a gene match. There are 18 amino acids in the CDR3, from cysteine to phenylalanine inclusive. Of all the DNA, just the CDR3 is kept, 54 bases in frame from base 1. CDR1 and CDR2 were assigned from the germline V gene as KGHDR and SFDVKD. RNA was extracted with the RNeasy kit and roughly 0.5 to 1 ug was reverse transcribed using random hexamers. The immunoSEQ multiplex PCR assay, which covers 54 Vbeta and 13 Jbeta segments, was used to amplify TCR beta CDR3 regions. PCR amplification bias was corrected by using a synthetic template baseline for primer optimization and computational correction. The original methods were these. Reads were annotated to V, D and J genes according to IMGT and were analyzed with immunoSEQ Analyzer, with only productive sequences retained. Clonality was computed as one minus Shannon entropy normalized by log2 of the number of productive unique sequences. For each patient and control, public and private clones were evaluated within the 100 most prevalent clones. A clone was defined as Susac-specific if it was absent from the healthy and MS cohorts, from roughly 990 published viral clones and from other ImmuneACCESS disease sequences. TCRdb passed the public sequencing reads through fastp at Q25 and MiXCR, retaining productive beta sequences. For every CDR3 protein sequence, its rows merge into one entry that carries the most common genes and DNA. These V and J calls derive from TCRdb rather than the authors' analysis. This sample is represented by approximately 200,000 distinct CDR3 sequences; 80% to 95% of them were singletons. The top ten clones comprise roughly 0.13% of the sample.

A remark on this clonotype: Its antigen is unknown. No quality values exist for individual bases; no much larger clone is one base distant.

High-throughput TCR beta sequencing profiled peripheral blood CD8+ and CD4+ T cells from healthy donors, Susac syndrome patients and multiple sclerosis patients. Treatment-naive patients with stable or active relapsing-remitting disease fulfilling revised McDonald criteria were used as multiple sclerosis controls. Bulk CD8+ and CD4+ T cells were purified by magnetic negative isolation, while CD8+ TEMRA cells were enriched using FACS. Blood was drawn into EDTA tubes, processed within 24 hours, and PBMCs were isolated by density gradient centrifugation. PBMCs intended for TCR sequencing were frozen in liquid nitrogen and were later thawed in a 37 degrees C water bath. The sorted or isolated CD4+, CD8+ and CD8+ TEMRA cells had a purity of 90% or higher.

The receptor comes from a human donor with multiple sclerosis. Sequenced input: CD8+ T cells from PBMCs. The rearranged chain carries TRBV24-1 and TRBJ2-3; 11 bases in the junction line up with TRBD2. The base sequence is TGTGCCACCAGTGATTCCGGGACTAGCGGCGTCTTCACAGATACGCAGTATTTT. Its translation is CATSDSGTSGVFTDTQYF.